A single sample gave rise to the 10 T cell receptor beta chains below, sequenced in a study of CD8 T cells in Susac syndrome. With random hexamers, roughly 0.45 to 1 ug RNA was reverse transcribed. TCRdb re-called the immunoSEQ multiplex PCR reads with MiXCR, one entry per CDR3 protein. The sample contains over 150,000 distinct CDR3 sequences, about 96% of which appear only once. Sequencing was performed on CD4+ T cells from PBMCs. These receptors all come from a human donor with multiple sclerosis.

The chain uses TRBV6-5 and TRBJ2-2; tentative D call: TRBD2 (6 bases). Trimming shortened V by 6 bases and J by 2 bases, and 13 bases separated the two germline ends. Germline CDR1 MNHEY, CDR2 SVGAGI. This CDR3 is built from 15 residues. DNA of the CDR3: TGTGCCAGCAGGGAGGCGGGGCCCAACACCGGGGAGCTGTTTTTT. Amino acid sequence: CASREAGPNTGELFF.

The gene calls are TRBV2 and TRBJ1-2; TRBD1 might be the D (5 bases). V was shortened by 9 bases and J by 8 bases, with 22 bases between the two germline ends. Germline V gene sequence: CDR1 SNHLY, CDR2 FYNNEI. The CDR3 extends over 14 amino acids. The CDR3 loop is CARTSRRGDRGYTF. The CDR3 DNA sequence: TGTGCCAGGACCTCGAGGCGAGGGGATCGGGGCTACACCTTC.

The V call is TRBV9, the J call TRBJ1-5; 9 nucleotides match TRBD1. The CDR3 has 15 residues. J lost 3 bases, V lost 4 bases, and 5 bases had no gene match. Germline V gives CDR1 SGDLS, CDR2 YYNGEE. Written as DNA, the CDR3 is TGTGCCAGCAGCTCTACAGGGGGCCCCAATCAGCCCCAGCATTTT. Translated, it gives CASSSTGGPNQPQHF.

The CDR3 DNA reads as TGTGCCAGCAGCCCCACGACGGCTGGGGCCAACGTCCTGACTTTC. This encodes CASSPTTAGANVLTF. The chain employs TRBV9 and TRBJ2-6, with unresolved D. The germline CDR1 and CDR2 sequences are SGDLS and YYNGEE. Trimming removed 4 bases at V and 2 bases at J, with 10 bases between. The CDR3 extends over 15 amino acids.

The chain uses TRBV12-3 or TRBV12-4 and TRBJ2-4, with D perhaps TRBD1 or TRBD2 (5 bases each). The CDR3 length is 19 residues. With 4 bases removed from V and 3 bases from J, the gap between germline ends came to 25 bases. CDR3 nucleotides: TGTGCCAGCAGTTCACCCCAGGGTGTTTGGGGGAGTGACAAAAACATTCAGTACTTC. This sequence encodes CASSSPQGVWGSDKNIQYF.

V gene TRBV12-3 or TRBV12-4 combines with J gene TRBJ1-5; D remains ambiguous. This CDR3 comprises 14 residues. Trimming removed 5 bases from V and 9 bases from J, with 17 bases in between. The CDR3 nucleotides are TGTGCCAGCAGTCTAACCGGGCGAGGGATGCCCCAGCATTTT. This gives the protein CASSLTGRGMPQHF.

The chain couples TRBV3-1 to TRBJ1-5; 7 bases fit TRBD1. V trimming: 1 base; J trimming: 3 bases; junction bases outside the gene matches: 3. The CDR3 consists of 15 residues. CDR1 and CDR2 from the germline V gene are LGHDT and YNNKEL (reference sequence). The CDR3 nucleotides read TGTGCCAGCAGCCAAGGAGACAGGGTCAATCAGCCCCAGCATTTT. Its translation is CASSQGDRVNQPQHF.

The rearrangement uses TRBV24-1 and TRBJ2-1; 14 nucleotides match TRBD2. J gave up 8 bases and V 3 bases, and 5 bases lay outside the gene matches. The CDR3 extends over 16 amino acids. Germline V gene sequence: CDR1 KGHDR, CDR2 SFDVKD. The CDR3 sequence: CATSDPRLAGGDEQFF. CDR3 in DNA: TGTGCCACCAGTGATCCTAGACTAGCGGGAGGGGATGAGCAGTTCTTC.

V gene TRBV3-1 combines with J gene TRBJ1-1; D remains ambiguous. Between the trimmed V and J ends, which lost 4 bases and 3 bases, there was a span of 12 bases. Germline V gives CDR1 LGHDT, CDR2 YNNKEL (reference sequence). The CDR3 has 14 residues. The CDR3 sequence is CASSPRNGDTEAFF. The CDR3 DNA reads TGTGCCAGCAGCCCACGAAACGGGGACACTGAAGCTTTCTTT.

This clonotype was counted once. The chain's CDR3 is CASSPQDGGYEQYF. CDR3 nucleotide sequence: TGTGCCAGTAGTCCTCAGGACGGAGGATACGAGCAGTACTTC. The rearrangement links TRBV19 to TRBJ2-7; maybe TRBD2 (5 bases). Trimming removed 5 bases at V and 4 bases at J, with 15 bases between. Per germline, CDR1 LNHDA and CDR2 SQIVND (reference sequence). The length of the CDR3 is 14 residues.